The clone carrying this TCR beta chain has a handful of counts. The sample comes from a study of T-cell memory formation after mild COVID-19. Study as a whole: Largely, the TCR clusters proved donor specific.

Each CDR3 protein is one row after TCRdb ran MiXCR on the 5' RACE reads. The sample records 75,000 to 95,000 distinct CDR3 sequences, 13% being singletons. The ends lost 5 bases at V and 1 base at J; junction bases unmatched: 9. This CDR3 is 16 amino acids long. Per germline, CDR1 MNHNY and CDR2 SVGAGI (reference sequence). The TCR sequence derives from an adult woman who had mild COVID-19 (a few samples of this study predate the infection). Cell type and time point are not known. Sequenced: PBMCs or a T cell subset sorted from them (not recorded which). The chain links TRBV6-6 to TRBJ1-1; TRBD1 matches at 8 bases. The CDR3 loop is CASSRFPGQGNTEAFF. The CDR3 bases are TGTGCCAGCAGTCGATTCCCTGGACAGGGGAACACTGAAGCTTTCTTT.